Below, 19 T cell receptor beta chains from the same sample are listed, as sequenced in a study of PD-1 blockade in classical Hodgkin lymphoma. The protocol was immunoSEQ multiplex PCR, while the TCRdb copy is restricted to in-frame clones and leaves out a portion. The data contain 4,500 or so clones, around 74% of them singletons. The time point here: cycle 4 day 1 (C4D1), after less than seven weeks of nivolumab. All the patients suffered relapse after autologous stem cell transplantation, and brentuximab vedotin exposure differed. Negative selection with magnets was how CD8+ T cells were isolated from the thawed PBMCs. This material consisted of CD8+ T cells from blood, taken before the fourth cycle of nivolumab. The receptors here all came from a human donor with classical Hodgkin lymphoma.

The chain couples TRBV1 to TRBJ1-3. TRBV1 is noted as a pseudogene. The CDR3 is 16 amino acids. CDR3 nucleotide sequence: TGCACCAGCAGCCACTCCAGGGGGGGCTCTGGAAACACCATATATTTT. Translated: CTSSHSRGGSGNTIYF.

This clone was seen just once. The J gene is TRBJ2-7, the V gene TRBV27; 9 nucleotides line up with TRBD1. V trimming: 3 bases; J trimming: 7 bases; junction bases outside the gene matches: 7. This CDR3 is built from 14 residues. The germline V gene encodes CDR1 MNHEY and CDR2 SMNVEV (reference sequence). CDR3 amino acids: CASSFNRGPGEQYF. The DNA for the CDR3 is TGTGCCAGCAGTTTCAACAGGGGGCCAGGAGAGCAGTACTTC.

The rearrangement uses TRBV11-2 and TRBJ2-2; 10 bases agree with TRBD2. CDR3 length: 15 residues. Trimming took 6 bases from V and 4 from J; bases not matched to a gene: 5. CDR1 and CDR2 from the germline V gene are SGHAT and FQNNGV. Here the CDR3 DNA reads TGTGCCAGCAGTCCCGGGACTAGCGCCACCGGGGAGCTGTTTTTT. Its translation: CASSPGTSATGELFF.

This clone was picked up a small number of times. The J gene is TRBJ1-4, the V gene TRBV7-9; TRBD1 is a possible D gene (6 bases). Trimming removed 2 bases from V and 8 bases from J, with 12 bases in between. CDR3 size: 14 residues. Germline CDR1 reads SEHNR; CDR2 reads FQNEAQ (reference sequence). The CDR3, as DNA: TGTGCCAGCAGCTTACGAGCGGGGACAGAAAAACTGTTTTTT. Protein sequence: CASSLRAGTEKLFF.

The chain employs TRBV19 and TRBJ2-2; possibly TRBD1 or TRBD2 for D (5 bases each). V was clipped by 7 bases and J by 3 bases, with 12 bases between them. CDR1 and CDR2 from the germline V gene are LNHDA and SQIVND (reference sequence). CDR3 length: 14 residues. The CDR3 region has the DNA TGTGCCAGTACGGGGCAGAGCTACACCGGGGAGCTGTTTTTT. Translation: CASTGQSYTGELFF.

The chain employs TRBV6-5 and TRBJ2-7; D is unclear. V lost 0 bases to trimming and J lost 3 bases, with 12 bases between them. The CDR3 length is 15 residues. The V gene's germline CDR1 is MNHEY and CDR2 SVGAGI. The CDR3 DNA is TGTGCCAGCAGTTACTCGAGTCCCGCCTACTACGAGCAGTACTTC. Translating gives CASSYSSPAYYEQYF.

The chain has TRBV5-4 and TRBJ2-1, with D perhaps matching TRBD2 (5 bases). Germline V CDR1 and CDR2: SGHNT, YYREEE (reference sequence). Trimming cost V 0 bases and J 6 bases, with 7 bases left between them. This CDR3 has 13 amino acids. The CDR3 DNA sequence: TGTGCCAGCAGCTTGGGAGGGATCAATGAGCAGTTCTTC. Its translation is CASSLGGINEQFF.

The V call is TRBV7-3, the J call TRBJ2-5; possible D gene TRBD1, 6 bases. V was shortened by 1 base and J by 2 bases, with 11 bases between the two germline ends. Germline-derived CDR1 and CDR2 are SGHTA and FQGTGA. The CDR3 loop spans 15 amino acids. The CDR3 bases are TGTGCCAGCAGCTTAAAGACAGGAGTACAAGAGACCCAGTACTTC. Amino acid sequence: CASSLKTGVQETQYF.

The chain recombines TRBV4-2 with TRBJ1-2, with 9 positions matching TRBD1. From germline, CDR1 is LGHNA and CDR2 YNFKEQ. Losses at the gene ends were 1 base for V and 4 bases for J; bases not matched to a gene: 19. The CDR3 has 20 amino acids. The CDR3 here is CASSQGRGSGTGPTGYGYTF. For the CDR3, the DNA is TGTGCCAGCAGCCAAGGGCGGGGGTCCGGGACAGGGCCTACAGGCTATGGCTACACCTTC.

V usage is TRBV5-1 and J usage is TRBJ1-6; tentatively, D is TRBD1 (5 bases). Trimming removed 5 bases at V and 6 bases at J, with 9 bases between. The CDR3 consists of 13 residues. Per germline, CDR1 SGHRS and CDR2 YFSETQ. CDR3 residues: CASRQALNSPLHF. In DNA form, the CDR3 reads TGCGCCAGCAGACAGGCTCTTAATTCACCCCTCCACTTT.

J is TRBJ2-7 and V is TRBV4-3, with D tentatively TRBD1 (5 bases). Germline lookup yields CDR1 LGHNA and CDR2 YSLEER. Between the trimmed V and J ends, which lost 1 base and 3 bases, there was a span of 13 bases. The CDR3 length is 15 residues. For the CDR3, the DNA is TGCGCCAGCAGCCAAGCGACTGGGGCTGGCTACGAGCAGTACTTC. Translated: CASSQATGAGYEQYF.

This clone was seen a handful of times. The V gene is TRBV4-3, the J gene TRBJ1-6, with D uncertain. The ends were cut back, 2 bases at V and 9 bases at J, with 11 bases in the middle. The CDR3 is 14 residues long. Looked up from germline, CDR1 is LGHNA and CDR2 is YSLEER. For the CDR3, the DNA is TGCGCCAGCAGCCAATTTGGAGGGAGTTCACCCCTCCACTTT. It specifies CASSQFGGSSPLHF.

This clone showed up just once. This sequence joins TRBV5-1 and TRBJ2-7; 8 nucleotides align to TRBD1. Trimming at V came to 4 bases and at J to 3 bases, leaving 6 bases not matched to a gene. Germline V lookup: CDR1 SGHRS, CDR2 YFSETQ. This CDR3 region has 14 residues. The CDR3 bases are TGCGCCAGCAGCATCAGGGGGCCCTACTACGAGCAGTACTTC. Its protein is CASSIRGPYYEQYF.

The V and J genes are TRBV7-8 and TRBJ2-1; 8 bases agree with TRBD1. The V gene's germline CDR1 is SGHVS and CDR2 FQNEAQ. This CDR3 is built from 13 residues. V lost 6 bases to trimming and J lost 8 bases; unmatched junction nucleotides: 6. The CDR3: CASRPQGADEQFF. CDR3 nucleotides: TGTGCCAGCAGACCTCAGGGGGCGGATGAGCAGTTCTTC.

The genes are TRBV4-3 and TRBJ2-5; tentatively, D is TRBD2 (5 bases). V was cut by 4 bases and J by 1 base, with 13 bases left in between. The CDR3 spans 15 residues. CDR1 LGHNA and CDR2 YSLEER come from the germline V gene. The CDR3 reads CASSPWVDSQETQYF. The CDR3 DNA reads TGCGCCAGCAGCCCGTGGGTGGACTCCCAAGAGACCCAGTACTTC.

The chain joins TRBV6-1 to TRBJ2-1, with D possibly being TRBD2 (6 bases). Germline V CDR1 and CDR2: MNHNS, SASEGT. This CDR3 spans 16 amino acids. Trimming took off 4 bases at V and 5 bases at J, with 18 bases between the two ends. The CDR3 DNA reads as TGTGCCAGCAGTGTCTGGGACTTGGTTAAAGACAATGAGCAGTTCTTC. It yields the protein CASSVWDLVKDNEQFF.

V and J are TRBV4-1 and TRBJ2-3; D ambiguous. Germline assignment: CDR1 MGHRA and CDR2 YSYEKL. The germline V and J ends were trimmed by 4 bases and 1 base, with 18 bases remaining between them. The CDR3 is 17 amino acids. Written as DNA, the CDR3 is TGCGCCAGCAGCCTCAAGGGCCAGGTAGGACGCACAGATACGCAGTATTTT. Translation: CASSLKGQVGRTDTQYF.

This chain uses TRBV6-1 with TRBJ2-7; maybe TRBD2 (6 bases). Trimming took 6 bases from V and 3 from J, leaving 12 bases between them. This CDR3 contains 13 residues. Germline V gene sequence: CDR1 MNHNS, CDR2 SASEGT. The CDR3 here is CASSPGLSYEQYF. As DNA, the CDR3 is TGTGCCAGCAGCCCGGGACTGAGCTACGAGCAGTACTTC.

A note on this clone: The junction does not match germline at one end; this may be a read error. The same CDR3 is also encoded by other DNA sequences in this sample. The CDR3 region has the DNA TGCGCCAGCAGCCAAGATAGGGGGTCCTACGAGCAGTACTTC. Protein sequence: CASSQDRGSYEQYF. This rearrangement joins TRBV7-9 to TRBJ2-7; possible D gene TRBD1, 6 bases. This CDR3 spans 14 amino acids. The germline V gene has CDR1 SEHNR and CDR2 FQNEAQ (reference sequence).